Following are 21 T cell receptor beta chains from one sample sequenced in a study of T-cell memory formation after mild COVID-19. From the 5' RACE reads, TCRdb called clonotypes with MiXCR, one entry per CDR3 protein. The sample records some 440,000 distinct CDR3 sequences, around a quarter being singletons. Material: PBMCs or a T cell subset sorted from them (not recorded which). The receptor set was obtained from an adult woman who had mild COVID-19 (a few samples of this study predate the infection). Cell type and time point are not known.

This clonotype was counted many times. The rearrangement joins TRBV29-1 to TRBJ2-1; TRBD1 is a possible D gene (6 bases). Trimming removed 6 bases at V and 10 bases at J, with 10 bases between. Germline CDR1 and CDR2: SQVTM and ANQGSEA. This CDR3 has 10 amino acids. The CDR3 bases are TGCAGCGTAGCAGACAGGGAGCAGTTCTTC. The encoded protein is CSVADREQFF.

This clonotype was counted once. The V call is TRBV20-1, the J call TRBJ1-2; D is unclear. Germline lookup yields CDR1 DFQATT and CDR2 SNEGSKA (reference sequence). CDR3 length: 15 amino acids. Between the trimmed V and J ends, which lost 3 bases and 6 bases, there was a span of 20 bases. Here the CDR3 DNA reads TGCAGTGCTAGTTCGAGTGATGGGTTTGCCGATGGCTACACCTTC. Amino acids: CSASSSDGFADGYTF.

The chain employs TRBV18 and TRBJ2-5; no firm D call. With 0 bases removed from V and 5 bases from J, the gap between germline ends came to 13 bases. CDR3 length: 15 residues. Germline lookup yields CDR1 KGHSH and CDR2 LQKENI. The CDR3 sequence: CASSPPVGMEETQYF. CDR3 nucleotides: TGTGCCAGCTCACCACCGGTTGGGATGGAGGAGACCCAGTACTTC.

On this clonotype: A read error may explain this, as a much larger clone is one base away. The gene calls are TRBV2 and TRBJ2-7; D might be TRBD1 or TRBD2, each matching 5 bases. V lost 4 bases to trimming and J lost 2 bases, with 9 bases between them. This CDR3 region has 13 residues. Germline V lookup: CDR1 SNHLY, CDR2 FYNNEI. The CDR3 sequence: CASSGWGPYEQYF. CDR3 sequence (DNA): TGTGCCAGCAGTGGATGGGGACCCTACGAGCAGTACTTC.

The V call is TRBV19, the J call TRBJ2-4; D remains unclear. Germline V gives CDR1 LNHDA, CDR2 SQIVND (reference sequence). The CDR3 loop spans 14 amino acids. V lost 3 bases and J lost 0, with 6 bases in between. This CDR3 is CASSMDVAKNIQYF. CDR3 bases: TGTGCCAGTAGTATGGATGTAGCCAAAAACATTCAGTACTTC.

The J gene is TRBJ2-1, the V gene TRBV5-1; a possible D gene is TRBD2 (6 bases). Trimming stripped 4 bases from V and 8 bases from J, with 13 bases between. Germline-derived CDR1 and CDR2 are SGHRS and YFSETQ. The CDR3 runs to 13 residues. For the CDR3, the DNA is TGCGCCAGCAGCACCCTAAGCGGGCATGAGCAGTTCTTC. Translating it yields CASSTLSGHEQFF.

As DNA, the CDR3 is TGCGCCAGCAGCTTGATATCGGGGAGTACTGAAGCTTTCTTT. Encoded protein: CASSLISGSTEAFF. The chain is built from TRBV5-1 and TRBJ1-1, with D uncertain. The V and J ends lost 1 base and 5 bases respectively, with 12 bases between them. Germline V CDR1 and CDR2: SGHRS, YFSETQ. This CDR3 comprises 14 residues.

In this sample, this clonotype turned up a few times. The chain joins TRBV4-2 to TRBJ1-2; D unclear. Trimming removed 4 bases at V and 4 bases at J, with 10 bases between. This CDR3 is built from 13 residues. Germline V gives CDR1 LGHNA, CDR2 YNFKEQ. CDR3: CASSPSTAYGYTF. The CDR3 DNA reads TGTGCCAGCAGCCCTTCGACGGCCTATGGCTACACCTTC.

This clonotype was found a few times. This chain uses TRBV7-9 with TRBJ2-3, with D unresolved. The CDR3 runs 14 residues. Trimming shortened V by 5 bases and J by 2 bases, and 11 bases separated the two germline ends. Germline V CDR1 and CDR2: SEHNR, FQNEAQ (reference sequence). CDR3 amino acids: CASSKGAYTDTQYF. The CDR3 DNA is TGTGCCAGCAGCAAAGGAGCGTACACAGATACGCAGTATTTT.

The chain links TRBV24-1 to TRBJ1-2; TRBD1 agrees at 12 bases. The CDR3 extends over 14 amino acids. V shed 6 bases, J shed 9 bases, and the junction held 7 bases outside the gene matches. Germline V gives CDR1 KGHDR, CDR2 SFDVKD. CDR3 residues: CATSPGTGGASYTF. The CDR3 region has the DNA TGTGCCACCAGTCCCGGGACAGGGGGCGCGAGCTACACCTTC.

This clonotype was found a few times. The V gene is TRBV20-1, the J gene TRBJ2-7; TRBD2 matches at 10 bases. The CDR3 consists of 15 residues. In germline, CDR1 is DFQATT, CDR2 SNEGSKA (reference sequence). V lost 0 bases, J lost 4 bases, and 6 bases stayed unmatched. In nucleotides, the CDR3 is TGCAGTGCTAGAGACCTTGGGACTAGCGCATACGAGCAGTACTTC. Translation gives CSARDLGTSAYEQYF.

This clonotype has only a few counts. The V and J genes are TRBV5-5 and TRBJ2-3; tentative D call: TRBD2 (5 bases). This CDR3 has 16 residues. Germline V gene data show CDR1 as SGHKS and CDR2 as YYEKEE (reference sequence). With 0 bases removed from V and 6 bases from J, the gap between germline ends came to 17 bases. CDR3 protein: CASSLEHLTMPDTQYF. The CDR3 DNA sequence: TGTGCCAGCAGCTTGGAACACTTGACTATGCCCGATACGCAGTATTTT.

V usage is TRBV6-6 and J usage is TRBJ2-7; D is possibly TRBD2 (5 bases). V was shortened by 3 bases and J by 0 bases, with 21 bases between the two germline ends. Germline V gene lookup returns CDR1 MNHNY and CDR2 SVGAGI (reference sequence). This CDR3 is 18 amino acids long. The DNA for the CDR3 is TGTGCCAGCAGTTATCATGGTCGGGCTTTGGGGAGCTCCTACGAGCAGTACTTC. The encoded protein is CASSYHGRALGSSYEQYF.

In its sample, this clonotype was seen a few times. V usage is TRBV7-9 and J usage is TRBJ2-1; D is possibly TRBD2 (5 bases). Germline values: CDR1 SEHNR, CDR2 FQNEAQ (reference sequence). V was shortened by 1 base and J by 11 bases, with 12 bases between the two germline ends. The CDR3 is made up of 13 amino acids. The CDR3 reads CASSLDTSGQQFF. CDR3 nucleotide sequence: TGTGCCAGCAGCTTAGACACTAGTGGCCAGCAGTTCTTC.

This clonotype was counted between two and nine times. The rearrangement uses TRBV7-9 and TRBJ1-1; D may be TRBD1 (5 bases). The germline gives CDR1 SEHNR, CDR2 FQNEAQ (reference sequence). This CDR3 is built from 14 residues. V gave up 5 bases and J gave up 0 bases, with 10 bases separating them. The CDR3 sequence is CASSQRGVNTEAFF. DNA of the CDR3: TGTGCCAGCAGCCAACGGGGGGTGAACACTGAAGCTTTCTTT. Together with reference TRBV7-9 and TRBJ1-1, the CDR3 gives the full variable domain: DTGVSQNPRHKITKRGQNVTFRCDPISEHNRLYWYRQTLGQGPEFLTYFQNEAQLEKSRLLSDRFSAERPKGSFSTLEIQRTEQGDSAMYLCASSQRGVNTEAFFGQGTRLTVV.

The genes are TRBV12-3 or TRBV12-4 and TRBJ2-3; the match to TRBD2 covers 9 bases. With V trimmed by 3 bases and J by 6 bases, 7 bases remained unmatched. The CDR3 length is 15 residues. The CDR3 sequence: CASSLLLAGGDTQYF. In DNA, the CDR3 is TGTGCCAGCAGTTTGCTACTAGCGGGCGGGGATACGCAGTATTTT.

The chain recombines TRBV30 with TRBJ2-1; D is uncertain. CDR3 length: 13 residues. Germline V gene lookup returns CDR1 GTSNPN and CDR2 SVGIG (reference sequence). V shed 0 bases and J shed 5 bases, with 8 bases lying between them. CDR3 loop: CAWSVEPHNEQFF. The CDR3 DNA reads as TGTGCCTGGAGTGTGGAGCCCCACAATGAGCAGTTCTTC.

The chain uses TRBV29-1 and TRBJ2-7, with D uncertain. Germline CDR1 is SQVTM and CDR2 is ANQGSEA. Trimming shortened V by 4 bases and J by 1 base, and 5 bases separated the two germline ends. This CDR3 comprises 11 residues. In nucleotides, the CDR3 is TGCAGCGTTGGACCGTCCTACGAGCAGTACTTC. It codes for CSVGPSYEQYF.

This clonotype has only a few counts. Compared with germline, one end of the junction differs, possibly owing to a read error. The genes are TRBV7-7 and TRBJ2-5; 13 nucleotides align to TRBD2. CDR3 length equals 16 residues. Per the germline V gene, CDR1 is SSHAT and CDR2 is FNYEAQ (reference sequence). CDR3 DNA: TGTGCTAGCAGCTTTGGACTAGCGGGAGCCCAGGAGACCCAGTACTTC. It encodes CASSFGLAGAQETQYF.

V and J are TRBV5-8 and TRBJ1-1, with D uncertain. CDR1 is SGHTS, CDR2 YDEGEE, per germline. Between the trimmed V and J ends, which lost 4 bases and 7 bases, there was a span of 14 bases. CDR3 length: 13 amino acids. CDR3 nucleotides: TGTGCCAGCAGCCGAGTAAATTTGGGTGAAGCTTTCTTT. Translating gives CASSRVNLGEAFF. The full variable domain, completed using reference TRBV5-8 and TRBJ1-1, is EAGVTQSPTHLIKTRGQQATLRCSPISGHTSVYWYQQALGLGLQFLLWYDEGEERNRGNFPPRFSGRQFPNYSSELNVNALELEDSALYLCASSRVNLGEAFFGQGTRLTVV.

V usage is TRBV20-1 and J usage is TRBJ1-4, with D uncertain. Trimming removed 6 bases from V and 12 bases from J, with 17 bases in between. This CDR3 is 12 amino acids long. The germline CDR1 and CDR2 sequences are DFQATT and SNEGSKA (reference sequence). As DNA, the CDR3 is TGCAGTGCCCCTACCCCCGGTAGTCAACTGTTTTTT. Protein sequence: CSAPTPGSQLFF.